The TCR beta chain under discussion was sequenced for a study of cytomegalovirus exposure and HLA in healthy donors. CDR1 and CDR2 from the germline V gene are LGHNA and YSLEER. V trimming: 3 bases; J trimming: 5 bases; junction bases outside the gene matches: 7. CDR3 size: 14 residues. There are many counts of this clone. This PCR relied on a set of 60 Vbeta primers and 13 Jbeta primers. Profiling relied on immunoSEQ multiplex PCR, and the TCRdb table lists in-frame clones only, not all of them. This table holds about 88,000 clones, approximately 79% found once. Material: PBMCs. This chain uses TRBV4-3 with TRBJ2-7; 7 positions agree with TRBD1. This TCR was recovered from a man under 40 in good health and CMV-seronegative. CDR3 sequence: CASSHTTGSHEQYF. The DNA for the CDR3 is TGCGCCAGCAGCCATACGACAGGGTCACACGAGCAGTACTTC.